One sample yielded the 7 T cell receptor beta chains listed below, sequenced in a study of blood T cell repertoires in COVID-19. Clones were sequenced by immunoSEQ multiplex PCR, and TCRdb holds only the in-frame ones, with some missing. This sample has about 180,000 clones, with about 90% found just once. What was sequenced was PBMCs or T cells enriched from blood (not recorded which). The receptors derive from a human donor with acute COVID-19. The donor label of this sample is uncertain.

The J gene is TRBJ1-6, the V gene TRBV7-3; D unresolved. The CDR3 totals 14 residues. Trimming took 0 bases from V and 7 from J, leaving 7 bases between them. Germline CDR1 SGHTA, CDR2 FQGTGA. CDR3: CASSLTAQNSPLHF. The CDR3 DNA reads as TGTGCCAGCAGCTTAACGGCCCAGAATTCACCCCTCCACTTT.

This clone was recorded a few times. DNA for the CDR3: TGTGCCAGCAGTCCCGGGACAGGGGATCATCAGCCCCAGCATTTT. Amino acid sequence: CASSPGTGDHQPQHF. This chain joins TRBV6-5 and TRBJ1-5; TRBD1 matches 10 bases. The trim removed 5 bases at V and 5 bases at J, leaving 6 bases unmatched. Germline values: CDR1 MNHEY, CDR2 SVGAGI. This CDR3 has 15 amino acids.

The chain combines TRBV13 with TRBJ1-1; D is uncertain. The CDR3 covers 16 residues. Trimming left V 0 bases short and J 1 base short, with 12 bases between. Germline CDR1 and CDR2: PRHDT and FYEKMQ (reference sequence). This CDR3 reads CASSLGVGARNTEAFF. In DNA form, the CDR3 reads TGTGCCAGCAGCTTAGGGGTGGGAGCGCGGAACACTGAAGCTTTCTTT.

The rearrangement uses TRBV7-2 and TRBJ1-1; TRBD1 is a possible D gene (5 bases). This CDR3 is built from 14 residues. The V and J ends lost 5 bases and 5 bases respectively, with 15 bases between them. The V gene's germline CDR1 is SGHTA and CDR2 FQGNSA. The CDR3 DNA follows: TGTGCCAGCAGCCCCACGGGGGGAAAGACTGAAGCTTTCTTT. This translates into CASSPTGGKTEAFF.

The V call is TRBV27, the J call TRBJ1-1; TRBD1 might be the D (6 bases). This CDR3 is 14 amino acids long. V lost 6 bases and J 6 bases, leaving 17 bases between the germline ends. CDR1 and CDR2 (germline): MNHEY, SMNVEV (reference sequence). The CDR3 loop reads CASRLRGRQAEAFF. Here the CDR3 DNA reads TGTGCCAGCAGACTCAGGGGTAGACAGGCTGAAGCTTTCTTT.

The chain recombines TRBV3-1 (or the pseudogene TRBV3-2) with TRBJ2-5, with TRBD2 identical over 9 bases. Losses at the gene ends were 0 bases for V and 10 bases for J; bases not matched to a gene: 15. This CDR3 has 17 residues. Per the germline V gene, CDR1 is LGHDT and CDR2 is YNNKEL (reference sequence). The CDR3 sequence: CASSQDLSGGTHGGQYF. In DNA, the CDR3 is TGTGCCAGCAGCCAAGATTTAAGCGGGGGGACCCACGGGGGCCAGTACTTC.

The chain uses TRBV5-1 and TRBJ1-2; the match to TRBD1 covers 8 bases. This CDR3 is built from 15 residues. Germline V gene data show CDR1 as SGHRS and CDR2 as YFSETQ. Unmatched junction bases numbered 10, after V lost 3 bases and J lost 6 bases. The DNA for the CDR3 is TGCGCCAGCAGCTGGACGACAGGGGAAGTGAATGGCTACACCTTC. This encodes CASSWTTGEVNGYTF.